Included here is one T cell receptor (beta chain) sequence, with context. A clone one base away is much larger, so this may be a read error. This sample stems from a study of spatial heterogeneity in lung cancer. As for time point: blood at routine non-recurrence follow-up after resection. TCRdb reprocessed the 5' RACE reads with MiXCR, giving one entry per CDR3 protein. Here the sample spans 43,000 or so distinct CDR3 sequences, 12% being singletons. In germline, CDR1 is LNHDA, CDR2 SQIVND (reference sequence). Trimming stripped 10 bases from V and 0 bases from J, with 16 bases between. CDR3 length equals 14 residues.

The clonotype originates from a male donor with early-stage non-small cell lung cancer. This sample comprised PBMCs, obtained at follow-up. This chain joins TRBV19 and TRBJ2-7; a possible D gene is TRBD2 (5 bases). The CDR3 DNA follows: TGTGCCACTGAAGAGCCGGGGAGCTCCTACGAGCAGTACTTC. Translated: CATEEPGSSYEQYF.